This paragraph covers one TCR beta chain sequence. Its antigen is still unknown. Other nucleotide sequences from this sample produce the same CDR3. The entry originates in a study of T cell responses to AZD1222 COVID-19 vaccine. The overall study: Whether given at about 4 or about 12 weeks, second doses were pooled. Study-wide results and caveats: Nearly half of spike-specific TCRs reportedly target unmutated variant regions. The donor group comprised mostly white British people and more females; the analysis possibly underestimated clonal diversity. Vaccine-associated CD4 TCRs spanned spike, dominant at 160-218 and 743-854.

The table came from immunoSEQ multiplex PCR; TCRdb's copy has only in-frame clones and leaves some out. The sample yields some 180,000 clones, 90% seen once. Trimming stripped 1 base from V and 4 bases from J, with 1 base between. This CDR3 is built from 11 residues. The gene calls are TRBV12-3 or TRBV12-4 and TRBJ1-2; D gene unclear. The receptor was isolated from an adult in good health. Source: peripheral blood, taken on day 0 of AZD1222 vaccination. The CDR3 nucleotides read TGTGCCAGCAGTTTAGGCTATGGCTACACCTTC. Amino acids: CASSLGYGYTF.